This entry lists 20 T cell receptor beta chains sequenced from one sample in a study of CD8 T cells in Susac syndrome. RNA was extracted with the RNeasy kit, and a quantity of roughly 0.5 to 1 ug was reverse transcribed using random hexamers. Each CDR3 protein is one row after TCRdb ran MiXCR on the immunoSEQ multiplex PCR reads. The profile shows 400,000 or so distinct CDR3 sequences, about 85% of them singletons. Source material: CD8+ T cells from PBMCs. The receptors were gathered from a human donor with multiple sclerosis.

The CDR3 DNA reads TGTGCCAGCAGCTCCACAGAGGACAGGGGGCCAGCTTTCTTT. This translates into CASSSTEDRGPAFF. V usage is TRBV5-4 and J usage is TRBJ1-1, with 11 bases identical to TRBD1. Germline V gene data show CDR1 as SGHNT and CDR2 as YYREEE (reference sequence). This CDR3 contains 14 residues. Trimming cost V 3 bases and J 10 bases; bases outside gene matches: 8.

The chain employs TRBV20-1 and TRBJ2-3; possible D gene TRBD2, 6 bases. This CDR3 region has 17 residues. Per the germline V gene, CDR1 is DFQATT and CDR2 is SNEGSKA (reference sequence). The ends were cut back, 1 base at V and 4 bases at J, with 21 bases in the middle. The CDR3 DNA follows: TGCAGTGCTAGAGGAGAATCGGGAGCCCTGAGCCCAGATACGCAGTATTTT. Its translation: CSARGESGALSPDTQYF.

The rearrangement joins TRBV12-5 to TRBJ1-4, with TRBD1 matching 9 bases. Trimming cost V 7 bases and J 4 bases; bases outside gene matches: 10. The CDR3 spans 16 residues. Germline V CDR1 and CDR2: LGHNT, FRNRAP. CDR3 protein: CASAFTGGRDNEKLFF. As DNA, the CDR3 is TGTGCTAGTGCCTTCACAGGGGGCAGAGATAATGAAAAACTGTTTTTT. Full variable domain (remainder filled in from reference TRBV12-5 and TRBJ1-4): DARVTQTPRHKVTEMGQEVTMRCQPILGHNTVFWYRQTMMQGLELLAYFRNRAPLDDSGMPKDRFSAEMPDATLATLKIQPSEPRDSAVYFCASAFTGGRDNEKLFFGSGTQLSVL.

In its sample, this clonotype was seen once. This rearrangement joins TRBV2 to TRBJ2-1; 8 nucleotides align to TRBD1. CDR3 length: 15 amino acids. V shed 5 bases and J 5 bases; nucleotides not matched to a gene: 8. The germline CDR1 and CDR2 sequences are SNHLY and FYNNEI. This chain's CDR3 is CASSFYGQGHNEQFF. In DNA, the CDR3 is TGTGCCAGCAGTTTTTATGGACAGGGTCACAATGAGCAGTTCTTC.

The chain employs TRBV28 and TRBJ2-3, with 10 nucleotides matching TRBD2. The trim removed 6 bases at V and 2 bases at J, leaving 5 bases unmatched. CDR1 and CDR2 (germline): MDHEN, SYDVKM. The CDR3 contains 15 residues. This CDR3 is CASSRGLANTDTQYF. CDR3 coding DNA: TGTGCCAGCAGCCGGGGACTAGCGAACACAGATACGCAGTATTTT.

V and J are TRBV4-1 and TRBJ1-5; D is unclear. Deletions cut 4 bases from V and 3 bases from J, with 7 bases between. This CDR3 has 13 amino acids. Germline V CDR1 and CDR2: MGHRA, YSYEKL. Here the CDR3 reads CASSLTDNQPQHF. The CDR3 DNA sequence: TGCGCCAGCAGCCTCACGGACAATCAGCCCCAGCATTTT.

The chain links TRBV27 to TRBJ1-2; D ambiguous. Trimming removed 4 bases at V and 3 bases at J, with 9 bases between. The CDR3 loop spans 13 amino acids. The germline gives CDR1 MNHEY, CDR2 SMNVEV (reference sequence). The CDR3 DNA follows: TGTGCCAGCAGTTCCCAGGAATACTATGGCTACACCTTC. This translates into CASSSQEYYGYTF.

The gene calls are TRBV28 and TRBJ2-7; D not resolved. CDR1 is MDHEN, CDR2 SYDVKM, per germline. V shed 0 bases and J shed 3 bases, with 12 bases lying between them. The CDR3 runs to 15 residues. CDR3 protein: CASSLWFSPYYEQYF. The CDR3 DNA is TGTGCCAGCAGTTTATGGTTTAGCCCTTACTACGAGCAGTACTTC.

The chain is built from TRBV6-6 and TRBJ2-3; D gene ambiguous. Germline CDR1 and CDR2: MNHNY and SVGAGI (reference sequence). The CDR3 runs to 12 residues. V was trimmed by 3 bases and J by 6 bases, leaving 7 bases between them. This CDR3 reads CASSYGVDTQYF. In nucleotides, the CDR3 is TGTGCCAGCAGTTATGGGGTGGATACGCAGTATTTT.

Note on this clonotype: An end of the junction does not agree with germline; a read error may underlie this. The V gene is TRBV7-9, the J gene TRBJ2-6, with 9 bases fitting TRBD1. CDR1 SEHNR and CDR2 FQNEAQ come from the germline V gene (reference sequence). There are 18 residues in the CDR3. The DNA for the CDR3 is TGTGCCAGCAGCTTCCCCCGGACAGGGGACATAGTGGGTAACGTCCTGATTTTC. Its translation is CASSFPRTGDIVGNVLIF. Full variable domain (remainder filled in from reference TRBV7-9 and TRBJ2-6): DTGVSQNPRHKITKRGQNVTFRCDPISEHNRLYWYRQTLGQGPEFLTYFQNEAQLEKSRLLSDRFSAERPKGSFSTLEIQRTEQGDSAMYLCASSFPRTGDIVGNVLIFGAGSRLTVL.

This CDR3 is CASSRDGEGPPNVLTF. In nucleotides, the CDR3 is TGTGCCAGCAGCCGAGACGGGGAGGGGCCCCCCAACGTCCTGACTTTC. The chain carries TRBV7-6 and TRBJ2-6; TRBD2 matches 7 bases. V shed 5 bases, J shed 8 bases, and the junction held 12 bases outside the gene matches. Germline loops: CDR1 SGHVS, CDR2 FNYEAQ. The CDR3 contains 16 residues.

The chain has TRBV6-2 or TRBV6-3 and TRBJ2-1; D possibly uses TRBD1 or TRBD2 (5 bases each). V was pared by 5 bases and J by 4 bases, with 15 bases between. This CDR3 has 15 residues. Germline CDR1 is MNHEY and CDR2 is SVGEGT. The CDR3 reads CASSPSPWGYNEQFF. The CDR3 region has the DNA TGTGCCAGCAGTCCTTCGCCTTGGGGGTACAATGAGCAGTTCTTC.

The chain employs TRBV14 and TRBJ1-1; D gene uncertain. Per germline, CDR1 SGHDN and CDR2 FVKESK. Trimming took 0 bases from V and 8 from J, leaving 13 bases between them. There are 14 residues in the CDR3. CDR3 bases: TGTGCCAGCAGCCAAGATCTGGCGATTGGAGAAGCTTTCTTT. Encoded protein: CASSQDLAIGEAFF.

The CDR3 DNA follows: TGCAGCGCACAAGGGGGAACCGGGGAGCTGTTTTTT. Amino acids: CSAQGGTGELFF. The V and J genes are TRBV29-1 and TRBJ2-2; TRBD1 might be the D (6 bases). V lost 7 bases to trimming and J lost 5 bases, with 11 bases between them. CDR1 SQVTM and CDR2 ANQGSEA come from the germline V gene. This CDR3 has 12 residues.

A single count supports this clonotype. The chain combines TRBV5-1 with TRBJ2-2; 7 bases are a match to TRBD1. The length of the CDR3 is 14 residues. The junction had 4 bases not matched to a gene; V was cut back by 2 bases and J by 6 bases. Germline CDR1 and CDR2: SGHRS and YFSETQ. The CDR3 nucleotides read TGCGCCAGCAGCTTTGTTACAGGGGCCGGGGAGCTGTTTTTT. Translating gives CASSFVTGAGELFF.

CDR3 DNA: TGTGCCAGCAGCCAAGTGTGGCGACGCGAGCAGTACTTC. Amino acid sequence: CASSQVWRREQYF. V and J are TRBV4-2 and TRBJ2-7; D unresolved. Trimming pared 1 base from V and 6 bases from J, leaving 10 bases between. The germline V gene has CDR1 LGHNA and CDR2 YNFKEQ. This CDR3 is 13 amino acids long.

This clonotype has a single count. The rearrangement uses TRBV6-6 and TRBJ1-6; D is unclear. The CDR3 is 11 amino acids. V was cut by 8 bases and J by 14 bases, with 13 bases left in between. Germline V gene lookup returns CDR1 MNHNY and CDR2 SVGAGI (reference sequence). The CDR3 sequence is CASLGMGTLHF. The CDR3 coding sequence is TGTGCCAGCTTGGGGATGGGGACCCTCCACTTT.

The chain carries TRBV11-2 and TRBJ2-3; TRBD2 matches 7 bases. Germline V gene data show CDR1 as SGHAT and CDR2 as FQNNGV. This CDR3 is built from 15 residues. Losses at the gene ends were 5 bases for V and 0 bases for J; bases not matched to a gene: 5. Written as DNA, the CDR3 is TGTGCCAGCAGCGAGCCGGGACTAAGCACAGATACGCAGTATTTT. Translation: CASSEPGLSTDTQYF.

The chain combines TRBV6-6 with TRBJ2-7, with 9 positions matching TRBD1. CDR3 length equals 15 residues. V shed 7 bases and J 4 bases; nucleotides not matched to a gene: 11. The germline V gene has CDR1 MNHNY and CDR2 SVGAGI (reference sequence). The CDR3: CASTAFDRGDYEQYF. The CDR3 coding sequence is TGTGCCAGCACCGCGTTTGACAGGGGGGATTACGAGCAGTACTTC.

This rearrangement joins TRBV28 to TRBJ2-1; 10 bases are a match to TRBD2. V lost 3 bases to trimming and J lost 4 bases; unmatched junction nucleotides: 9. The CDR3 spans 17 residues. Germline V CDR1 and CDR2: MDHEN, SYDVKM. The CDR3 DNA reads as TGTGCCAGCAGTTTCCCCCTTCAACTAGCGGGGTACAATGAGCAGTTCTTC. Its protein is CASSFPLQLAGYNEQFF.